This T cell receptor beta chain was retrieved from a study of blood T cell repertoires in COVID-19. TCRdb's table, derived via immunoSEQ multiplex PCR, lists solely in-frame clones and lacks some. The sample consists of around 190,000 clones, approximately 90% of them appearing once. This CDR3 contains 15 residues. Germline CDR1 SGHTS, CDR2 YDEGEE. Trimming removed 0 bases from V and 2 bases from J, with 12 bases in between. Sequencing was carried out using peripheral blood. This receptor was taken from a human donor in a cohort sampled during active COVID-19. This chain joins TRBV5-8 and TRBJ2-7; unclear D gene. The CDR3 here is CASSLASVRAYEQYF. CDR3 bases: TGTGCCAGCAGCTTGGCGTCAGTCCGGGCCTACGAGCAGTACTTC.